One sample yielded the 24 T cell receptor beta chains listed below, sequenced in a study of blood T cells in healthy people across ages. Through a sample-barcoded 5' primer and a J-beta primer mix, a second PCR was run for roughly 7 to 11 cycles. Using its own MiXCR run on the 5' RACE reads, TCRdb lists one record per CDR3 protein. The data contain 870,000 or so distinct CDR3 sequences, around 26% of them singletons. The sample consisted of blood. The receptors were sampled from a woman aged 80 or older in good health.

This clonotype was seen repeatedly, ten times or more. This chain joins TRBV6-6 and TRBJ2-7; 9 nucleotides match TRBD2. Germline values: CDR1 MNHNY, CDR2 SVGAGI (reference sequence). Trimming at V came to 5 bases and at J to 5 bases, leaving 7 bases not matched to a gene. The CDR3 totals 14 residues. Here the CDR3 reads CASSHIAGVNEQYF. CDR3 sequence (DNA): TGTGCCAGCAGTCACATAGCGGGGGTAAACGAGCAGTACTTC.

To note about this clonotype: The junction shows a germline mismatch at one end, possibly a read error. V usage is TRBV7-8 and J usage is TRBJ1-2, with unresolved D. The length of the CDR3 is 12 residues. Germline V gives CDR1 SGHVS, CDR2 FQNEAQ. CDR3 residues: CAGSLDSADYTF. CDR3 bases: TGTGCCGGCAGCTTAGATAGCGCAGACTACACCTTC.

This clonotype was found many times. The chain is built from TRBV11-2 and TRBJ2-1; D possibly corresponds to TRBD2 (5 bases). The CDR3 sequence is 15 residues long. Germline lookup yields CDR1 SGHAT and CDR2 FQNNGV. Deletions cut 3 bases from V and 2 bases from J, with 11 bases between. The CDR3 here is CASSFREGTYNEQFF. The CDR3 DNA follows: TGTGCCAGCAGCTTCCGGGAAGGGACCTACAATGAGCAGTTCTTC.

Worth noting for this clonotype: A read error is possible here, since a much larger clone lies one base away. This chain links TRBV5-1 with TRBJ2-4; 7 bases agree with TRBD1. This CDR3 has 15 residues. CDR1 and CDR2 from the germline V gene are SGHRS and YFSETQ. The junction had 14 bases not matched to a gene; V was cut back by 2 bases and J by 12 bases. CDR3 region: CASSLRTTPGDSQYF. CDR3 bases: TGCGCCAGCAGCTTAAGAACCACACCCGGGGACAGTCAGTACTTC.

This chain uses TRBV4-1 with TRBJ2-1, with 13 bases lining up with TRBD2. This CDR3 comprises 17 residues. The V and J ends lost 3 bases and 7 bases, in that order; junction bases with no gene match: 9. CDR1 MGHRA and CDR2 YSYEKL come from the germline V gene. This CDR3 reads CASSQNLLAGGPNEQFF. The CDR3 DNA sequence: TGCGCCAGCAGCCAGAACCTACTAGCGGGAGGGCCTAATGAGCAGTTCTTC.

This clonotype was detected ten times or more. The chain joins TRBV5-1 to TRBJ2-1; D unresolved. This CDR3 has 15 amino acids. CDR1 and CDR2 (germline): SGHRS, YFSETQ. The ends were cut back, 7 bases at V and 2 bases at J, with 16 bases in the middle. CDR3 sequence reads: CASSVGGATYNEQFF. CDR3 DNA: TGCGCCAGCTCGGTCGGCGGCGCCACCTACAATGAGCAGTTCTTC.

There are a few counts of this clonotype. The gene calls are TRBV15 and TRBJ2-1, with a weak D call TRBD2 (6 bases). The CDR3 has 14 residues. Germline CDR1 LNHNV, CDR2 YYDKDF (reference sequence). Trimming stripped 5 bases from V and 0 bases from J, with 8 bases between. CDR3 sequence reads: CATSGGSSYNEQFF. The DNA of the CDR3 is TGTGCCACCAGCGGAGGGAGCTCCTACAATGAGCAGTTCTTC.

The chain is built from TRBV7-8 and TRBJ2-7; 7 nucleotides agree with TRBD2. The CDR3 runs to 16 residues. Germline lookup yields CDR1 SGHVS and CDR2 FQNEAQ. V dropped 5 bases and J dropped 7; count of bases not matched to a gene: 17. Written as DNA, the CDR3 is TGTGCCAGCAGCCCCAAAGCGGGGTTCTCCTACAATGAGCAGTACTTC. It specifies CASSPKAGFSYNEQYF.

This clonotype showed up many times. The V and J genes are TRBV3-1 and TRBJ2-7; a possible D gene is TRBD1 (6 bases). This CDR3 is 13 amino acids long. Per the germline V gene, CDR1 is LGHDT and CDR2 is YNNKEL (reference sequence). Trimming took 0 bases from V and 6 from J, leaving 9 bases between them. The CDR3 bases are TGTGCCAGCAGCCAAGACAGGGGCGGCGAGCAGTACTTC. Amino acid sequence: CASSQDRGGEQYF.

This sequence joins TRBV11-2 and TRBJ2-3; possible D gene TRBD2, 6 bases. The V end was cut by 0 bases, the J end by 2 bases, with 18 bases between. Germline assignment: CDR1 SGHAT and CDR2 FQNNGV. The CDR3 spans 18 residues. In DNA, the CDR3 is TGTGCCAGCAGCTTAGAGGCACGGGAGTGGGGAGACACAGATACGCAGTATTTT. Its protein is CASSLEAREWGDTDTQYF.

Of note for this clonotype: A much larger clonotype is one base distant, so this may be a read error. CDR3 nucleotides: TGTGCCAGCAAATCTGACAGAAGCTATGGCTACACCTTC. Its translation is CASKSDRSYGYTF. The J gene is TRBJ1-2, the V gene TRBV6-6; TRBD1 is a possible D gene (5 bases). The germline gives CDR1 MNHNY, CDR2 SVGAGI (reference sequence). Trimming took off 7 bases at V and 4 bases at J, with 13 bases between the two ends. The length of the CDR3 is 13 residues.

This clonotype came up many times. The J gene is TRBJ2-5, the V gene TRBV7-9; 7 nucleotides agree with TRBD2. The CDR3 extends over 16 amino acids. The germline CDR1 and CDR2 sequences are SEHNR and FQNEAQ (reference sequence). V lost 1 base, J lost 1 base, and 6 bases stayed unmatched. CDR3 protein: CASSLGGGTSQETQYF. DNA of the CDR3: TGTGCCAGCAGCTTAGGGGGAGGGACCTCCCAAGAGACCCAGTACTTC.

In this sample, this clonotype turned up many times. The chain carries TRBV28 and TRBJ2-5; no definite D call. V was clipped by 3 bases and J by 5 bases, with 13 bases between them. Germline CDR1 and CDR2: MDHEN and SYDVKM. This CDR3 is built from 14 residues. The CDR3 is CASSFVMNGETQYF. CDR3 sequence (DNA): TGTGCCAGCAGTTTCGTTATGAATGGCGAGACCCAGTACTTC. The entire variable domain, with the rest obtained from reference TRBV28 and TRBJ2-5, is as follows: DVKVTQSSRYLVKRTGEKVFLECVQDMDHENMFWYRQDPGLGLRLIYFSYDVKMKEKGDIPEGYSVSREKKERFSLILESASTNQTSMYLCASSFVMNGETQYFGPGTRLLVL.

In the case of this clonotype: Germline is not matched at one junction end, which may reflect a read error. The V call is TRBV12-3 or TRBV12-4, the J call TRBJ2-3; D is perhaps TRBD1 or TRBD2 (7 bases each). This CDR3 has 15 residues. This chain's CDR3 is CASSPGGGGTDTEYF. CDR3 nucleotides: TGTGCCAGCAGTCCAGGTGGGGGGGGGACAGATACGGAGTATTTT.

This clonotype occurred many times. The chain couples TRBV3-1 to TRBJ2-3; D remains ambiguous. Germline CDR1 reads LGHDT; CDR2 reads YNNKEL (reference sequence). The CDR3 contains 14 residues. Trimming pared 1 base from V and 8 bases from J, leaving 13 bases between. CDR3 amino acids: CASSQGPVSVTQYF. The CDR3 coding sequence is TGTGCCAGCAGCCAAGGCCCTGTGTCAGTTACGCAGTATTTT.

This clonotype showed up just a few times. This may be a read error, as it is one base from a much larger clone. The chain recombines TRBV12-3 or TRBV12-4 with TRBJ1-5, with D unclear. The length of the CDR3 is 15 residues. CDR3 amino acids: CASSLVLAHDQPRHF. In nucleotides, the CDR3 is TGTGCCAGCAGTTTAGTTCTGGCCCACGATCAGCCCCGGCATTTT.

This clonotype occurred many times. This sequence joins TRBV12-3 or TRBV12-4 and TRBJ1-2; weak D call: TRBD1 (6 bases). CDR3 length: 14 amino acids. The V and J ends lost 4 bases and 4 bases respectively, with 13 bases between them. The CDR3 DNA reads TGTGCCAGCAGTTCAAGGACAGCTACCTATGGCTACACCTTC. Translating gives CASSSRTATYGYTF.

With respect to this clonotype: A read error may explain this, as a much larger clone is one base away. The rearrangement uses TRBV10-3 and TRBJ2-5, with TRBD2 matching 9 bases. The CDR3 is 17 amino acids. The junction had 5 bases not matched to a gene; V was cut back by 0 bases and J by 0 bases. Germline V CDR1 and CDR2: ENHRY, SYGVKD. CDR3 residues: CAISESRAGGYQETQYF. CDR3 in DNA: TGTGCCATCAGTGAGTCTCGAGCGGGGGGATACCAAGAGACCCAGTACTTC.

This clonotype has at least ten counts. CDR3 nucleotides: TGCAGTGCTAGAGGGTTCATCGGACAGGGGAAGCAGTTCTTC. It yields the protein CSARGFIGQGKQFF. This chain joins TRBV20-1 and TRBJ2-1; 9 nucleotides match TRBD1. Trimming took 1 base from V and 11 from J; bases not matched to a gene: 9. The germline V gene has CDR1 DFQATT and CDR2 SNEGSKA (reference sequence). The CDR3 runs 14 residues.

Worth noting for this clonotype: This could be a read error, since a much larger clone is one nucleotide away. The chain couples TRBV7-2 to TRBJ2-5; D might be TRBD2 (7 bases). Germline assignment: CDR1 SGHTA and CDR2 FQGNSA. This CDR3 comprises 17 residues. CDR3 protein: CASSLAATGAGREAQYF. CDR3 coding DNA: TGTGCCAGCAGCTTAGCGGCGACAGGAGCGGGGAGAGAGGCCCAGTACTTC.

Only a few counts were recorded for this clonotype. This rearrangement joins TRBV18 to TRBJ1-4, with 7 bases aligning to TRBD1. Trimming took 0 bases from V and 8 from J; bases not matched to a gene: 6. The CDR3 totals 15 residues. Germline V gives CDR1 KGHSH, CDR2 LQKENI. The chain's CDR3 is CASSPPGQAREKLFF. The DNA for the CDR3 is TGTGCCAGCTCACCACCCGGACAGGCAAGGGAAAAACTGTTTTTT. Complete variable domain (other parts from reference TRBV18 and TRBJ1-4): NAGVMQNPRHLVRRRGQEARLRCSPMKGHSHVYWYRQLPEEGLKFMVYLQKENIIDESGMPKERFSAEFPKEGPSILRIQQVVRGDSAAYFCASSPPGQAREKLFFGSGTQLSVL.

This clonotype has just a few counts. For the CDR3, the DNA is TGCGCCAGCATTCCGGTTCCACAGGGGGCGAACACCGGGGAGCTGTTTTTT. This sequence encodes CASIPVPQGANTGELFF. The gene calls are TRBV5-1 and TRBJ2-2; 8 bases are a match to TRBD1. Trimming took 6 bases from V and 0 from J; bases not matched to a gene: 10. The CDR3 runs 17 residues. CDR1 SGHRS and CDR2 YFSETQ come from the germline V gene.

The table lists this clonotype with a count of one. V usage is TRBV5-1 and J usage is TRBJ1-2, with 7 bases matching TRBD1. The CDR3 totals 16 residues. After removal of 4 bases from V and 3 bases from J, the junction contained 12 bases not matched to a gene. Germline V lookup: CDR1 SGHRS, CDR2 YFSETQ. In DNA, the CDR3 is TGCGCCAGCAGCCTTAATCCCGGGACAGACTACTATGGCTACACCTTC. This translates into CASSLNPGTDYYGYTF.

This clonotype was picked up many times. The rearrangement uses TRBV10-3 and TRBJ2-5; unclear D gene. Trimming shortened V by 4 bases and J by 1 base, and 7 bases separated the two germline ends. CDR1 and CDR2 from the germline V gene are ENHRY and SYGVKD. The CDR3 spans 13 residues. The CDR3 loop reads CAISVTPQETQYF. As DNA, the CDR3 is TGTGCCATCAGTGTCACTCCCCAAGAGACCCAGTACTTC.